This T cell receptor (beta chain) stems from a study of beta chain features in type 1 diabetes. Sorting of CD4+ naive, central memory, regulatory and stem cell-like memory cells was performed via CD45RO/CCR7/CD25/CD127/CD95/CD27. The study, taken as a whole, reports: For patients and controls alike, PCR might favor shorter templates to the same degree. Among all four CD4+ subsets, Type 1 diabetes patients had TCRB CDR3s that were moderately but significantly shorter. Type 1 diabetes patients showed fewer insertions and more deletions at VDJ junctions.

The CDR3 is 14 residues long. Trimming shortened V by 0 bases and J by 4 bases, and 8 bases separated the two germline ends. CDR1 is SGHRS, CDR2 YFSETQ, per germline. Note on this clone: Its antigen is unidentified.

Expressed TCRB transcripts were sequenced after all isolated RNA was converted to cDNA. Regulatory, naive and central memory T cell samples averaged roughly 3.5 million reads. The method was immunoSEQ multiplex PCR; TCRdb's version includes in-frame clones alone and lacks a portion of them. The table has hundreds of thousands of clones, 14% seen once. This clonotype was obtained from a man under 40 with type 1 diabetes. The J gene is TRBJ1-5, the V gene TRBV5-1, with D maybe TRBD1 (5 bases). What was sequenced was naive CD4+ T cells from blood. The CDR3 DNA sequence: TGCGCCAGCAGCTTGGGACAGCTGAATCAGCCCCAGCATTTT. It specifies CASSLGQLNQPQHF. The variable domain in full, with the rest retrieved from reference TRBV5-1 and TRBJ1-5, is KAGVTQTPRYLIKTRGQQVTLSCSPISGHRSVSWYQQTPGQGLQFLFEYFSETQRNKGNFPGRFSGRQFSNSRSEMNVSTLELGDSALYLCASSLGQLNQPQHFGDGTRLSIL.